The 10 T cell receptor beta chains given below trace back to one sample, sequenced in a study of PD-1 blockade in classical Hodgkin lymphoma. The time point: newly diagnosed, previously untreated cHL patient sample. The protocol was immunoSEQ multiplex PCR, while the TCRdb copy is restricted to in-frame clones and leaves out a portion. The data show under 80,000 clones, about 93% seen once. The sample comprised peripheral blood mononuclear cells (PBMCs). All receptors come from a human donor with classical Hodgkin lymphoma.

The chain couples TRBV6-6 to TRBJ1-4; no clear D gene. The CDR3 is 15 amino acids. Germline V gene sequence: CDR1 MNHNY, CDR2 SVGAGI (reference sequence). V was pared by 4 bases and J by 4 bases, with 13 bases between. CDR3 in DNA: TGTGCCAGCAGTTTTACTGACGGCTATAATGAAAAACTGTTTTTT. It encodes CASSFTDGYNEKLFF.

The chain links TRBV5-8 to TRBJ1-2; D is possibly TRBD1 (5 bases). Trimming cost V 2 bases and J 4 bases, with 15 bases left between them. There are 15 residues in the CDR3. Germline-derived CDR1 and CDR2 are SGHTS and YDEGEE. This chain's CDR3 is CASSFDRQISYGYTF. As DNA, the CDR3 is TGTGCCAGCAGCTTCGACCGACAGATTTCCTATGGCTACACCTTC.

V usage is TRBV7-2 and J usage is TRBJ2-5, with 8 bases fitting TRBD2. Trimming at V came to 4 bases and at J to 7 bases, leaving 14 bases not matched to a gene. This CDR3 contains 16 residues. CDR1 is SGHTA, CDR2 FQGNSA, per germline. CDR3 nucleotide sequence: TGTGCCAGCAGCTGGGTAGCGGGACTCGGCTTGCGGACCCAGTACTTC. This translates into CASSWVAGLGLRTQYF.

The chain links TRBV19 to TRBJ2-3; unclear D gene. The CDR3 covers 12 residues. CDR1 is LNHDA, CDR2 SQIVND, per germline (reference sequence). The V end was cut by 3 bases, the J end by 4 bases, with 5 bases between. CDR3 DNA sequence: TGTGCCAGTAGTATTCGAGCAGATACGCAGTATTTT. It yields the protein CASSIRADTQYF.

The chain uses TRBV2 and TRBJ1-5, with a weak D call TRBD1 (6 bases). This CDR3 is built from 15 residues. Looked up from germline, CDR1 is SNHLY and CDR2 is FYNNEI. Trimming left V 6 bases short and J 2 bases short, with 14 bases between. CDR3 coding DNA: TGTGCCAGCAGAACGGGGGGCACGGGCAATCAGCCCCAGCATTTT. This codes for CASRTGGTGNQPQHF.

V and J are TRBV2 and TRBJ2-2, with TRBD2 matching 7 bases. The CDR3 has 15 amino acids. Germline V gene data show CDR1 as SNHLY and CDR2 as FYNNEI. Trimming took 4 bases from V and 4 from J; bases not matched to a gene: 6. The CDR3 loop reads CASSVLAWGTGELFF. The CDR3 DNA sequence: TGTGCCAGCAGTGTACTAGCGTGGGGCACCGGGGAGCTGTTTTTT.

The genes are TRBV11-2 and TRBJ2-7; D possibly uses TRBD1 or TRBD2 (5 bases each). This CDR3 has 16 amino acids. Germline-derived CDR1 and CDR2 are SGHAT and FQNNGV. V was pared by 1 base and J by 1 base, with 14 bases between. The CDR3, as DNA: TGTGCCAGCAGCTTAGGAGGGGACGGAGCTTCCTACGAGCAGTACTTC. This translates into CASSLGGDGASYEQYF. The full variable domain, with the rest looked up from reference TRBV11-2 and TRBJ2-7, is EAGVAQSPRYKIIEKRQSVAFWCNPISGHATLYWYQQILGQGPKLLIQFQNNGVVDDSQLPKDRFSAERLKGVDSTLKIQPAKLEDSAVYLCASSLGGDGASYEQYFGPGTRLTVT.

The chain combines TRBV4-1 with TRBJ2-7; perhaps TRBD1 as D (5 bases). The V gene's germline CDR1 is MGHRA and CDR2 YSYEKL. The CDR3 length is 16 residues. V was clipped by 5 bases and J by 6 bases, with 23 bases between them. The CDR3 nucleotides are TGCGCCAGCAGCTGGCAGGTACAGGCCCAAAATGGCGAGCAGTACTTC. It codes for CASSWQVQAQNGEQYF.

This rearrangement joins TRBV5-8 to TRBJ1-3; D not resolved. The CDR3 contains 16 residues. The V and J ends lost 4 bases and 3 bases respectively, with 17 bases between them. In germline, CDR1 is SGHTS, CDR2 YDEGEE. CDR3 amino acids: CASSTRGPGRGNTIYF. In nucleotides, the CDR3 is TGTGCCAGCAGCACCCGGGGTCCGGGCCGTGGAAACACCATATATTTT.

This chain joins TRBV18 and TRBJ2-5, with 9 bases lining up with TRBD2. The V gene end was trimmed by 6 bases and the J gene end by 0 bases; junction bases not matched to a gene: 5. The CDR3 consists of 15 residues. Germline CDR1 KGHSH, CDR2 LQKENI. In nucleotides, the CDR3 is TGTGCCAGCTCCCCCAGCGGGGGGTACCAAGAGACCCAGTACTTC. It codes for CASSPSGGYQETQYF.